This T cell receptor beta chain comes out of a study of blood T cells in healthy people across ages. Through a sample-barcoded 5' primer and a J-beta primer mix, a second PCR was run for roughly 7 to 11 cycles. TCRdb re-analysed the 5' RACE reads in MiXCR, keeping a single row per CDR3 protein. The top ten hold about 14% of the sample, which has hundreds of thousands of distinct CDR3 sequences, around 52% seen once. This clonotype was recorded many times. Its specificity is not known. Points from the study as a whole: Percentage of naive T cells showed a strong correlation with TCR beta diversity. The study found more naive CD4+ cells and higher diversity in long-lived than aged donors.

There are 15 residues in the CDR3. Germline CDR1 reads DFQATT; CDR2 reads SNEGSKA (reference sequence). V was pared by 0 bases and J by 1 base, with 13 bases between. The source of this sequence is a woman of 80 years or more in good health. The sample was blood. This chain uses TRBV20-1 with TRBJ2-7, with D perhaps matching TRBD2 (5 bases). CDR3 coding DNA: TGCAGTGCTAGAGATATAACTAGACTATCCTACGAGCAGTACTTC. Its translation: CSARDITRLSYEQYF.